This T cell receptor (beta chain) appears in the sequencing data of a study of cytomegalovirus exposure and HLA in healthy donors (dated by TCRdb to about 2017). About the investigation overall: In an earlier analysis of around 540 of the donors, about 260 Gb of sequence data and approximately 100 million unique TCR beta sequences from 150 million to 200 million T cells were reported. Roughly 300 gigabases of sequencing data and tens of millions of unique TCR sequences were included in an early release covering about 700 HLA-typed donors. Among the roughly 380 genotyped donors, 81% belonged to the genetic ancestry cluster associated with self-reported Caucasian donors. The study aimed to test whether cataloging public T cell receptors could reveal signatures of past pathogen exposure. The study used immunosequencing to profile the T cell repertoires of more than 650 subjects and linked those repertoires to cytomegalovirus serostatus. Along with the approximately 650-subject first cohort, a separate validation cohort of over 90 different subjects was used. To predict cytomegalovirus infection status, the study combined high-throughput TCR immunosequencing, statistical association of individual TCRs with disease status, and machine learning. In a later analysis, previously published TCR beta repertoires from roughly 710 donors were re-analyzed and high-resolution HLA genotyping was added so that TCR occurrence patterns could be studied. Rather than using new phenotypic data, the later analysis identified candidate immune exposures from TCR beta sequences and from how often those sequences occurred across donors. An earlier analysis of about 620 of the donors applied high-throughput TCR beta sequencing to assess whether each TCR beta V gene segment acted as functional or pseudogenic. Donor age, sex, ethnicity and CMV serostatus were compiled alongside the repertoire data. In a later genetic analysis, genome-wide SNP genotypes for about 65% of the 666 donors were used, and that subset was treated as a discovery cohort. All discovery cohort repertoires had been generated on a single sequencing platform. Class I and class II HLA loci were covered by the typing at four-digit resolution. The number of donors typed differed by locus, with 629-630 for A, B, C, DRB1 and DQB1, around 560 for DQA1, 606 for DPA1, and some 440 for DPB1. Four or five DR-DQ haplotypes were handled as single units for association and clustering because linkage in the cohort was strong. Among 350 to 400 genotyped donors of the cohort, an average of 235,054 unique TCR beta nucleotide sequences were sequenced per donor, around 18% of them non-productive.

A note on this clone: No antigen is known for it. Base qualities are not provided; no much larger clone lies one nucleotide away.

The method was the immunoSEQ multiplex PCR assay. For the multiplex PCR, a mixture combining 60 forward primers for TCR Vbeta segments and 13 reverse primers for TCR Jbeta segments was used. The CDR3 region of rearranged TCR beta genes was amplified from genomic DNA by a multiplex PCR assay. Amplified TCR beta libraries were sequenced as 87-base-pair reads on the Illumina HiSeq System. As for the authors' bioinformatics: A later analysis tallied 75 million to 95 million unique TCR beta chains across the 666 repertoires, and some 12 million of those chains were shared by two or more donors. To remove PCR and sequencing errors, raw reads were error-corrected and collapsed into unique sequences using a nearest-neighbor algorithm that merged closely related sequences. V, D and J gene segments were assigned by aligning CDR3 sequences to IMGT reference sequences. For a sequence to be retained, a match of at least six nucleotides was required to both a V gene segment and a J gene segment. Rearrangements were classified as productive when the CDR3 lacked stop codons and remained in frame with V and J, and all other rearrangements were classified as non-productive. CDR3 was defined according to IMGT convention as the region running from the second conserved V-encoded cysteine to the conserved J-encoded phenylalanine. The earlier analysis of fewer than 750 of the donors excluded sequences that lacked an unambiguous match to a single V gene segment. In an earlier analysis of a few hundred of the donors, V segments were called functional above 56.7% productive rearrangements and were called segregating when the between-donor standard deviation exceeded 5%. A statistical classification framework was built for diagnosing cytomegalovirus status from the catalog of TCR beta chain sequences. In a later analysis, TCR nucleotide sequences were compared against IMGT/GENE-DB human TR gene sequences so that V and J genes could be assigned. A later analysis assigned CDR3 sequences and most-parsimonious VDJ recombination scenarios with the TCRdist pipeline. In a later analysis, every TCR beta chain was defined by the combination of its CDR3 amino acid sequence and its V-gene family, and reads without a unique V-gene family were dropped. A later analysis removed 550 to 700 highly shared, low-generation-probability nucleotide sequences to deal with suspected cross-contamination and a sequencing artifact. In a later analysis, a clonal expansion index was calculated for each public chain from normalized within-repertoire ranks of inferred template counts. Generation probabilities in a later analysis came from a VDJ recombination model fitted to out-of-frame rearrangements, and those results were checked against IGoR. A later analysis scored TCR-TCR, TCR-HLA and TCR-CMV co-occurrence with hypergeometric tests, applying a repertoire-size bias correction to TCR pairs. A later analysis estimated false discovery rates by permuting HLA or CMV assignments 20 times. In a later analysis, co-occurring TCRs were grouped using DBSCAN, and TCRdist sequence similarity was added for clustering within HLA-allele-positive subsets. Co-occurrence clustering excluded repertoires with fewer than 30,000 or more than 120,000 public chains, plus five with anomalous nucleotide sharing. TCRdb took over this immuneACCESS table, retaining in-frame rearrangements with V and J assigned. Such tables are incomplete; in checked studies, under half of the missing clones stem from an unresolved V gene, and the remainder is unexplained. That table supplies the V and J calls and clone size; D and trimming were determined from the DNA. This sample holds some 110,000 clones; over 60% were observed only once. The leading ten clones occupy 2.5% to 3% of the sample.

The full study reports these points: A further reported finding was that TCR beta sequences accurately predicted the HLA-A and HLA-B alleles for most subjects in the first cohort. Because some donors lacked HLA typing at each locus, the association tests relied only on the typed subset. Linkage disequilibrium might explain the correlated functional status among segregating V segments, but an unknown experimental factor could not be ruled out. In a later analysis, TCR association rates were found to vary across HLA loci, with the most associated TCRs seen for DRB1 alleles and the fewest for HLA-C alleles. A later analysis associated 16,951 TCR beta sequences with specific HLA alleles at a false discovery rate of 0.05. Sequencing depth was assumed to be roughly uniform across donors in the presence/absence analyses, though that assumption may not hold. Broadly in line with IMGT annotations, most TCR beta V segments showed up in productive rearrangements about 90% or about 30% of the time in an earlier analysis of 587 of the donors. Most CMV-associated TCR beta chains appeared to be HLA-restricted in a later analysis, and the HLA associations seemed to be driven largely by CMV exposure. An association between a missense DCLRE1C variant and V-gene and J-gene trimming of TCR beta chains was found in a later genetic analysis and replicated in an independent cohort. Several of the top co-occurrence clusters appeared to be linked to parvovirus B19, influenza, CMV and Epstein-Barr virus, according to a later analysis. In both the original and validation cohorts, the classifier was reported to diagnose cytomegalovirus status with high specificity and sensitivity. When HLA alleles, especially DR and DQ, strongly co-occurred, TCR associations were difficult to assign to individual alleles. The authors suggested that the approach could potentially be generalized to other disease states and immunological phenotypes. Because counts were too low, roughly 17 rarely observed V segments, including chromosome 9 orphons, were left out of the earlier analysis of approximately 500 of the donors. A cluster of highly shared sequence variants was judged likely to represent a technical artifact of the sequencing pipeline. While some public TCRs were present in many individuals, most TCR sequences turned up only very rarely across donors. In vitro tests confirmed that a few of the cytomegalovirus-associated TCR beta chains recognize cytomegalovirus antigens. The 87-base-pair reads could not distinguish some IMGT-functional V segments, including TRBV6-2 and TRBV6-3, so those segments were excluded. CMV serostatus was the only immune exposure information available for the cohort. This cohort had only TCR beta chains sequenced, and the lack of alpha or paired-chain data limited which features could be detected. According to a later genetic analysis, donors in an Asian-associated ancestry cluster had fewer N-insertions in productive TCRs than the roughly 670-donor mean. The study listed 150 to 200 TCR beta chains as associated with cytomegalovirus. Compared with equally common non-associated chains, HLA-associated TCR beta chains in a later analysis were more clonally expanded and had lower generation probabilities.

The cohort consisted of 650 to 700 healthy bone marrow donors. At the time of sampling, all cohort members were nominally healthy, though unrecorded immune exposures were likely present. The donor tested CMV seropositive and was one of the 289 seropositive cohort members. A peripheral blood sample was collected from each donor, and TCR beta sequencing was performed on peripheral blood mononuclear cells. Genomic DNA extraction from the blood cell samples was performed with the Qiagen DNeasy Blood Extraction Kit. CDR1 and CDR2, looked up from the germline V gene (reference sequence), are MNHNY and SVGAGI. From cysteine to phenylalanine, the CDR3 is 16 amino acids long. Of all the DNA, just the CDR3 is kept, 48 bases in frame from base 1. Clipping removes 0 bases from V and 5 bases from J, with 4 as the unmatched junction base count.

The receptor was isolated from a woman under 30 in good health and CMV-seropositive. This chain joins TRBV6-6 to TRBJ2-2; 9 of the junction bases match TRBD2. The sequenced sample consisted of PBMCs. The CDR3 protein: CASSYSGGRGTGELFF. The sequenced DNA: TGTGCCAGCAGTTACTCGGGCGGGAGGGGTACCGGGGAGCTGTTTTTT.